This TCR beta chain was identified during a study of cytomegalovirus exposure and HLA in healthy donors. Study-level findings and limits: Analysis performed later found 15,000 or so TCR beta sequences associated with HLA alleles at 0.05 false discovery rate.

Turning to this clone: The antigen is unknown.

Primers: 60 Vbeta forward and 13 Jbeta reverse. Here immunoSEQ multiplex PCR was the method, and the copy in TCRdb shows in-frame clones only, minus some. The table has roughly 160,000 clones, about 80% seen once. CDR3 length equals 13 residues. Germline CDR1 is ENHRY and CDR2 is SYGVKD. V was cut by 1 base and J by 6 bases, with 10 bases left in between. The chain uses TRBV10-3 and TRBJ2-7; D may be TRBD1 (6 bases). Input material: PBMCs. The TCR originated in a man aged 30 to 45 in good health and CMV-seropositive. CDR3 coding DNA: TGTGCCATCAGTGAGTTTAGACAGGCCGAGCAGTACTTC. Its protein is CAISEFRQAEQYF.